This T cell receptor beta chain was observed in a study of beta chain features in type 1 diabetes. Study conclusions and caveats: In type 1 diabetes patients, VDJ junctions had fewer insertions; deletions at these junctions were more frequent. There was a moderate but significant shortening of TCRB CDR3s in all four CD4+ subsets of Type 1 diabetes patients.

CDR1 is MDHEN and CDR2 is SYDVKM in the germline V gene. The length of the CDR3 is 16 residues. The V end was cut by 6 bases, the J end by 3 bases, with 18 bases between. This clone appeared a few times. Its specificity is unknown. The authors reverse transcribed all of the isolated RNA, so sequencing captured expressed TCRB transcripts. The protocol was immunoSEQ multiplex PCR, while the TCRdb copy is restricted to in-frame clones and leaves out a portion. This repertoire shows roughly 47,000 clones, approximately 43% found once; its top ten account for over 0.1%. The V call is TRBV28, the J call TRBJ2-1; possible D gene TRBD1, 6 bases. This TCR derives from a man under 40 with type 1 diabetes. The sample comprised stem cell memory CD4+ T cells from blood. The CDR3 here is CASSEIDRSSYNEQFF. The CDR3 DNA reads as TGTGCCAGCAGCGAAATTGACAGGTCAAGCTACAATGAGCAGTTCTTC.